This entry lists 23 T cell receptor beta chains sequenced from one sample in a study of blood T cell repertoires in COVID-19. Sequencing used immunoSEQ multiplex PCR; TCRdb keeps in-frame clones, though not all of them. The data contain 150,000 to 200,000 clones, more than 75% of them singletons. Sample: peripheral blood. The receptors were sampled from a man in his late teens or twenties with active or convalescent COVID-19.

In this sample, this clone turned up once. The genes are TRBV5-1 and TRBJ2-3; TRBD1 might be the D (6 bases). Germline-derived CDR1 and CDR2 are SGHRS and YFSETQ. CDR3 length: 14 amino acids. The V gene lost 3 bases and the J gene lost 4 bases, with 12 bases spanning the gap. The CDR3 protein is CASSSTGLPDTQYF. CDR3 DNA: TGCGCCAGCAGCTCTACAGGGTTGCCAGATACGCAGTATTTT.

V is TRBV10-2 and J is TRBJ2-1, with a tentative D call TRBD1 (6 bases). Trimming stripped 0 bases from V and 6 bases from J, with 9 bases between. CDR3 length: 14 amino acids. CDR1 WSHSY and CDR2 SAAADI come from the germline V gene. Written as DNA, the CDR3 is TGCGCCAGCAGTGAGTCGGTACAGGGCAATGAGCAGTTCTTC. It translates to CASSESVQGNEQFF.

The rearrangement joins TRBV5-1 to TRBJ2-6; 10 nucleotides match TRBD2. CDR1 and CDR2 from the germline V gene are SGHRS and YFSETQ. The CDR3 length is 18 residues. V lost 0 bases and J lost 1; bases outside the gene matches: 4. CDR3 region: CASSLDLAGVSGANVLTF. CDR3 DNA: TGCGCCAGCAGCTTGGATCTAGCGGGGGTGTCTGGGGCCAACGTCCTGACTTTC.

V gene TRBV10-3 combines with J gene TRBJ2-3, with 12 bases lining up with TRBD2. This CDR3 is built from 13 residues. The germline V gene encodes CDR1 ENHRY and CDR2 SYGVKD. After removal of 9 bases from V and 6 bases from J, the junction contained 4 bases not matched to a gene. The CDR3 loop reads CAIRTSGEDTQYF. The CDR3 DNA is TGTGCCATAAGGACTAGCGGGGAGGATACGCAGTATTTT.

The CDR3, as DNA: TGTGCCAGCAGCGTAGGGTTTATGGGGACAGAGGACTACGAGCAGTACTTC. Translating gives CASSVGFMGTEDYEQYF. The chain combines TRBV9 with TRBJ2-7; 7 nucleotides line up with TRBD1. The junction had 12 bases not matched to a gene; V was cut back by 0 bases and J by 3 bases. Per the germline V gene, CDR1 is SGDLS and CDR2 is YYNGEE. The CDR3 length is 17 residues.

The chain carries TRBV6-2 or TRBV6-3 and TRBJ2-1; 10 bases are a match to TRBD2. Per germline, CDR1 MNHEY and CDR2 SVGEGT. The CDR3 consists of 16 residues. With 6 bases clipped from V and 5 bases from J, the junction kept 10 bases outside the gene matches. This chain's CDR3 is CASSNPASGSHNEQFF. The CDR3 DNA sequence: TGTGCCAGCAGCAACCCGGCTAGCGGGAGCCACAATGAGCAGTTCTTC.

This chain joins TRBV11-3 and TRBJ2-3, with a possible D match to TRBD1 (5 bases). Germline V gene sequence: CDR1 SGHNT, CDR2 YENEEA. Trimming took off 0 bases at V and 0 bases at J, with 10 bases between the two ends. The CDR3 covers 16 residues. CDR3 region: CASSLDVQGSTDTQYF. The CDR3 bases are TGTGCCAGCAGCTTAGACGTGCAGGGAAGCACAGATACGCAGTATTTT.

This sequence joins TRBV2 and TRBJ1-5, with 8 bases lining up with TRBD1. Trimming cost V 6 bases and J 7 bases; bases outside gene matches: 8. The germline CDR1 and CDR2 sequences are SNHLY and FYNNEI. CDR3 length: 14 residues. CDR3 sequence reads: CASSLQTGEQPQHF. The CDR3 DNA reads TGTGCCAGCAGCTTACAGACAGGGGAGCAGCCCCAGCATTTT.

The chain carries TRBV19 and TRBJ2-5; tentatively, D is TRBD2 (6 bases). Trimming stripped 3 bases from V and 2 bases from J, with 22 bases between. The CDR3 spans 18 residues. Looked up from germline, CDR1 is LNHDA and CDR2 is SQIVND (reference sequence). CDR3 amino acids: CASSIRVIAVGPQETQYF. The CDR3 DNA follows: TGTGCCAGTAGTATCCGGGTAATAGCGGTGGGACCTCAAGAGACCCAGTACTTC.

The chain combines TRBV19 with TRBJ2-1, with D maybe TRBD2 (6 bases). Germline CDR1 LNHDA, CDR2 SQIVND (reference sequence). The CDR3 sequence is 16 residues long. V lost 6 bases to trimming and J lost 4 bases, with 19 bases between them. CDR3: CASRGLDLGRYNEQFF. The DNA for the CDR3 is TGTGCCAGTAGGGGACTTGATTTGGGCCGGTACAATGAGCAGTTCTTC.

The CDR3 sequence is CASSLRQGGTQYF. The DNA for the CDR3 is TGTGCCAGCAGTTTAAGACAGGGGGGTACGCAGTATTTT. The rearrangement uses TRBV28 and TRBJ2-3, with 9 bases matching TRBD1. This CDR3 comprises 13 residues. The V gene's germline CDR1 is MDHEN and CDR2 SYDVKM. J lost 8 bases, V lost 2 bases, and 2 bases had no gene match.

This chain uses TRBV6-5 with TRBJ2-7; 9 positions match TRBD1. The trim removed 6 bases at V and 4 bases at J, leaving 4 bases unmatched. The germline gives CDR1 MNHEY, CDR2 SVGAGI. The CDR3 contains 13 residues. The CDR3 region is CASRTGGDYEQYF. DNA of the CDR3: TGTGCCAGCAGAACAGGGGGCGATTACGAGCAGTACTTC.

This clone is a singleton in its sample. The genes are TRBV10-3 and TRBJ1-5, with 10 positions matching TRBD1. V shed 10 bases and J 0 bases; nucleotides not matched to a gene: 15. The V gene's germline CDR1 is ENHRY and CDR2 SYGVKD. This CDR3 comprises 18 residues. CDR3 loop: CATNEGTGASGSNQPQHF. CDR3 sequence (DNA): TGTGCCACAAACGAGGGGACAGGGGCCTCGGGTAGCAATCAGCCCCAGCATTTT.

J is TRBJ2-2 and V is TRBV25-1; maybe TRBD2 (6 bases). V lost 5 bases, J lost 6 bases, and 16 bases lay in between. This CDR3 contains 15 residues. Germline CDR1 and CDR2: MGHDK and SYGVNS. CDR3 amino acids: CASSTWEDGAGELFF. The CDR3 region has the DNA TGTGCCAGCAGTACGTGGGAGGATGGGGCCGGGGAGCTGTTTTTT.

The chain uses TRBV7-6 and TRBJ2-1, with 9 bases aligning to TRBD2. The CDR3 runs to 18 residues. Germline V gene data show CDR1 as SGHVS and CDR2 as FNYEAQ. V lost 5 bases to trimming and J lost 4 bases; unmatched junction nucleotides: 15. In DNA, the CDR3 is TGTGCCAGCAGCCTTCTCGCGGGAGGGCCCGGGGTTTACAATGAGCAGTTCTTC. Its protein is CASSLLAGGPGVYNEQFF. Looking up the rest from reference TRBV7-6 and TRBJ2-1 gives the full variable domain: GAGVSQSPRYKVTKRGQDVALRCDPISGHVSLYWYRQALGQGPEFLTYFNYEAQQDKSGLPNDRFSAERPEGSISTLTIQRTEQRDSAMYRCASSLLAGGPGVYNEQFFGPGTRLTVL.

The CDR3 spells CSVEEGRRRRVNEKLFF. The CDR3 nucleotides read TGCAGCGTTGAAGAGGGCCGTCGCAGGCGGGTTAATGAAAAACTGTTTTTT. The gene calls are TRBV29-1 and TRBJ1-4, with unresolved D. The CDR3 loop spans 17 amino acids. CDR1 and CDR2 from the germline V gene are SQVTM and ANQGSEA. V was clipped by 0 bases and J by 4 bases, with 18 bases between them.

The rearrangement uses TRBV21-1 and TRBJ1-4; TRBD1, the table's D call, was not compared with the DNA. TRBV21-1 has pseudogene status. The CDR3 sequence is 15 residues long. The CDR3 here is CASSKYRTGEEKLFF. CDR3 bases: TGTGCCAGCAGCAAATACAGGACAGGAGAGGAAAAACTGTTTTTT.

Regarding this clone: The junction shows a germline mismatch at one end, possibly a read error. The chain recombines TRBV5-4 with TRBJ1-2; 8 nucleotides align to TRBD1. The CDR3 extends over 15 amino acids. The V gene's germline CDR1 is SGHNT and CDR2 YYREEE (reference sequence). The CDR3 spells CASSLALTGGDGYTF. CDR3 nucleotides: TGTGCCAGCAGTTTGGCCCTCACAGGGGGAGATGGCTACACCTTC. Based on the CDR3 plus reference TRBV5-4 and TRBJ1-2, the full variable domain is ETGVTQSPTHLIKTRGQQVTLRCSSQSGHNTVSWYQQALGQGPQFIFQYYREEENGRGNFPPRFSGLQFPNYSSELNVNALELDDSALYLCASSLALTGGDGYTFGSGTRLTVV.

The CDR3, as DNA: TGTGCCAGCAGCCCCGGACAGGGAGGCAATGAGCAGTTCTTC. Translating gives CASSPGQGGNEQFF. The chain has TRBV3-1 (or the pseudogene TRBV3-2) and TRBJ2-1, with TRBD1 identical over 8 bases. The CDR3 is made up of 14 amino acids. Germline CDR1 reads LGHDT; CDR2 reads YNNKEL (reference sequence). Trimming at V came to 4 bases and at J to 6 bases, leaving 5 bases not matched to a gene.

This clone was detected only a few times. The chain is built from TRBV6-1 and TRBJ1-2, with TRBD1 identical over 12 bases. Germline V gene data show CDR1 as MNHNS and CDR2 as SASEGT. The V gene end was trimmed by 2 bases and the J gene end by 4 bases; junction bases not matched to a gene: 11. This CDR3 region has 18 residues. CDR3 DNA sequence: TGTGCCAGCAGTGAACGGGGGACAGGGGGCGGATTTCCCTATGGCTACACCTTC. This translates into CASSERGTGGGFPYGYTF.

The chain joins TRBV19 to TRBJ1-2, with a weak D call TRBD1 (6 bases). The CDR3 has 13 residues. Germline V gene data show CDR1 as LNHDA and CDR2 as SQIVND (reference sequence). V was pared by 5 bases and J by 5 bases, with 12 bases between. In DNA form, the CDR3 reads TGTGCCAGTAGTGGGAGAACAGGGTATGGCTACACCTTC. Its translation: CASSGRTGYGYTF.

V and J are TRBV25-1 and TRBJ1-5; D call uncertain. V was cut by 3 bases and J by 0 bases, with 6 bases left in between. CDR3 size: 14 residues. Germline V gives CDR1 MGHDK, CDR2 SYGVNS. This CDR3 is CASSDSDSNQPQHF. CDR3 DNA sequence: TGTGCCAGCAGTGACAGCGATAGCAATCAGCCCCAGCATTTT.

J is TRBJ1-2 and V is TRBV24-1, with 9 positions matching TRBD1. This CDR3 is built from 15 residues. V shed 4 bases and J 6 bases; nucleotides not matched to a gene: 8. In germline, CDR1 is KGHDR, CDR2 SFDVKD. The CDR3 nucleotides are TGTGCCACCAGTGACTCCGGGACAGGGAACCATGGCTACACCTTC. Its protein is CATSDSGTGNHGYTF.